This TCR beta chain appears in the sequencing data of a study of neurological immune-mediated disorders. TCRdb analysed the 5' RACE reads with MiXCR anew, one entry per CDR3 protein. This repertoire shows more than 45,000 distinct CDR3 sequences, 2% to 2.5% found once; its top ten account for under 4%. This clonotype has ten or more counts. The length of the CDR3 is 18 residues. After removal of 0 bases from V and 0 bases from J, the junction contained 10 bases not matched to a gene. Germline CDR1 and CDR2: SGHRS and YFSETQ. This TCR was sampled from a man aged 45-65 years with multiple sclerosis. The chain uses TRBV5-1 and TRBJ1-1; 8 bases line up with TRBD1. The sample consisted of PBMCs. The CDR3 protein is CASSLAVPGGVMNTEAFF. The CDR3 bases are TGCGCCAGCAGCTTGGCCGTACCAGGGGGCGTTATGAACACTGAAGCTTTCTTT.